The rows below give T cell receptor beta chains drawn from one sample of a study of cytomegalovirus exposure and HLA in healthy donors. This table comes from immunoSEQ multiplex PCR, and its TCRdb copy is limited to in-frame clones, with some not included. Among around 120,000 clones listed, about 85% were seen once. The sequencing input was PBMCs. The source is a boy between 5 and 17 years old in good health and CMV-seronegative. CDR3s include the opening cysteine and the closing phenylalanine or tryptophan. The order of the fields is CDR3 length, V gene, D gene, J gene, clone size, CDR3 protein, CDR3 DNA. A D gene is named only where the DNA matches it firmly. Size tells how often a clone was seen (once, few, many) or the class of an expanded clone, and some rows leave it out.

cdr3_length: 13; v_call: TRBV29-1; d_call: .; j_call: TRBJ1-2; clone_size: .; cdr3_aa: CSVRWTDLYGYTF; cdr3_nt: TGCAGCGTCAGGTGGACAGATCTCTATGGCTACACCTTC
cdr3_length: 15; v_call: TRBV6-5; d_call: .; j_call: TRBJ1-2; clone_size: .; cdr3_aa: CASSLTPPANYGYPF; cdr3_nt: TGTGCCAGCAGTCTAACCCCCCCCGCTAACTATGGCTACCCCTTC
cdr3_length: 15; v_call: TRBV19; d_call: TRBD1; j_call: TRBJ2-1; clone_size: .; cdr3_aa: CASSSGDSSYNEQFF; cdr3_nt: TGTGCCAGTAGTTCCGGGGACAGCTCCTACAATGAGCAGTTCTTC
cdr3_length: 16; v_call: TRBV7-9; d_call: .; j_call: TRBJ2-7; clone_size: .; cdr3_aa: CASSLWGPRDGDEQYF; cdr3_nt: TGTGCCAGCAGCTTATGGGGGCCCCGGGACGGAGACGAGCAGTACTTC
cdr3_length: 15; v_call: TRBV4-1; d_call: TRBD2; j_call: TRBJ2-1; clone_size: .; cdr3_aa: CASSQELAGGGEQFF; cdr3_nt: TGCGCCAGCAGCCAAGAACTAGCGGGAGGCGGTGAGCAGTTCTTC
cdr3_length: 15; v_call: TRBV19; d_call: .; j_call: TRBJ1-4; clone_size: .; cdr3_aa: CASSITGPTNEKLFF; cdr3_nt: TGTGCCAGTAGTATTACAGGGCCGACAAATGAAAAACTGTTTTTT
cdr3_length: 16; v_call: TRBV7-9; d_call: TRBD2; j_call: TRBJ2-7; clone_size: .; cdr3_aa: CASSLATSGRIHEQYF; cdr3_nt: TGTGCCAGCAGCTTAGCGACTAGCGGGAGGATCCACGAGCAGTACTTC
cdr3_length: 16; v_call: TRBV19; d_call: TRBD2; j_call: TRBJ2-1; clone_size: .; cdr3_aa: CASSIRILAGTTEQFF; cdr3_nt: TGTGCCAGTAGTATAAGGATTCTAGCGGGAACGACTGAGCAGTTCTTC
cdr3_length: 16; v_call: TRBV6-6; d_call: TRBD2; j_call: TRBJ2-3; clone_size: .; cdr3_aa: CASRASAGGGGDTQYF; cdr3_nt: TGTGCCAGCAGGGCTTCAGCGGGGGGCGGGGGAGATACGCAGTATTTT
cdr3_length: 13; v_call: TRBV6-5; d_call: TRBD1; j_call: TRBJ2-7; clone_size: few; cdr3_aa: CASSSDRAYEQYF; cdr3_nt: TGTGCCAGCAGTTCGGACAGGGCGTACGAGCAGTACTTC
cdr3_length: 14; v_call: TRBV29-1; d_call: TRBD2; j_call: TRBJ2-3; clone_size: .; cdr3_aa: CSVEAGGFSDTQYF; cdr3_nt: TGCAGCGTTGAGGCGGGAGGGTTCTCAGATACGCAGTATTTT
cdr3_length: 16; v_call: TRBV7-3; d_call: TRBD1; j_call: TRBJ1-3; clone_size: .; cdr3_aa: CASSLSAGGYGNTIYF; cdr3_nt: TGTGCCAGCAGCTTATCGGCAGGGGGCTATGGAAACACCATATATTTT
cdr3_length: 15; v_call: TRBV4-1; d_call: TRBD1; j_call: TRBJ1-2; clone_size: .; cdr3_aa: CASSQVDRGRGGYTF; cdr3_nt: TGCGCCAGCAGCCAAGTTGACAGGGGTAGAGGGGGCTACACCTTC
cdr3_length: 17; v_call: TRBV7-2; d_call: .; j_call: TRBJ1-2; clone_size: .; cdr3_aa: CASSSPRVIVANYGYTF; cdr3_nt: TGTGCCAGCAGCTCCCCCCGTGTGATAGTCGCTAACTATGGCTACACCTTC
cdr3_length: 14; v_call: TRBV27; d_call: .; j_call: TRBJ1-5; clone_size: .; cdr3_aa: CASSPWTGNQPQHF; cdr3_nt: TGTGCCAGCAGTCCCTGGACGGGAAATCAGCCCCAGCATTTT
cdr3_length: 16; v_call: TRBV6-5; d_call: TRBD1; j_call: TRBJ1-1; clone_size: .; cdr3_aa: CASSYSGTGDGTEAFF; cdr3_nt: TGTGCCAGCAGTTACTCCGGGACAGGGGACGGAACTGAAGCTTTCTTT
cdr3_length: 15; v_call: TRBV7-8; d_call: TRBD1; j_call: TRBJ1-2; clone_size: .; cdr3_aa: CASSVPPGQGYGYTF; cdr3_nt: TGTGCCAGCAGCGTTCCACCGGGACAGGGATATGGCTACACCTTC
cdr3_length: 14; v_call: TRBV18; d_call: TRBD1; j_call: TRBJ2-1; clone_size: .; cdr3_aa: CASSPGQGGNEQFF; cdr3_nt: TGTGCCAGCTCACCGGGACAGGGAGGGAATGAGCAGTTCTTC
cdr3_length: 13; v_call: TRBV5-1; d_call: .; j_call: TRBJ1-1; clone_size: .; cdr3_aa: CASSRWSENEAFF; cdr3_nt: TGCGCCAGCAGCCGGTGGTCGGAGAATGAAGCTTTCTTT
cdr3_length: 17; v_call: TRBV4-2; d_call: TRBD1; j_call: TRBJ1-3; clone_size: .; cdr3_aa: CASSHSTGGSGGNTIYF; cdr3_nt: TGTGCCAGCAGCCACTCCACAGGGGGCTCAGGAGGAAACACCATATATTTT
cdr3_length: 15; v_call: TRBV7-2; d_call: .; j_call: TRBJ1-5; clone_size: once; cdr3_aa: CASSFEGISNQPQHF; cdr3_nt: TGTGCCAGCAGCTTCGAGGGAATTAGCAATCAGCCCCAGCATTTT
cdr3_length: 16; v_call: TRBV5-8; d_call: TRBD2; j_call: TRBJ2-3; clone_size: .; cdr3_aa: CASSGGGLAGADTQYF; cdr3_nt: TGTGCCAGCAGCGGAGGGGGACTAGCGGGAGCAGATACGCAGTATTTT
cdr3_length: 17; v_call: TRBV4-3; d_call: .; j_call: TRBJ2-3; clone_size: .; cdr3_aa: CASSPKIRARSTDTQYF; cdr3_nt: TGCGCCAGCAGCCCGAAGATCAGGGCCCGAAGCACAGATACGCAGTATTTT
cdr3_length: 16; v_call: TRBV27; d_call: TRBD2; j_call: TRBJ2-7; clone_size: once; cdr3_aa: CASSSPQSGSKLVQYF; cdr3_nt: TGTGCCAGCAGTTCCCCCCAAAGCGGGAGTAAGTTAGTGCAGTACTTC
cdr3_length: 11; v_call: TRBV29-1; d_call: .; j_call: TRBJ1-2; clone_size: .; cdr3_aa: CSTKQGIGYTF; cdr3_nt: TGCAGCACTAAGCAGGGTATTGGCTACACCTTC
cdr3_length: 14; v_call: TRBV6-5; d_call: TRBD1; j_call: TRBJ1-2; clone_size: .; cdr3_aa: CASSPLPGGHGYTF; cdr3_nt: TGTGCCAGCAGTCCGCTGCCAGGGGGCCATGGCTACACCTTC
cdr3_length: 13; v_call: TRBV30; d_call: TRBD1; j_call: TRBJ1-2; clone_size: .; cdr3_aa: CAWTRQGSEGYTF; cdr3_nt: TGTGCCTGGACCAGACAGGGAAGCGAGGGCTACACCTTC
cdr3_length: 15; v_call: TRBV7-9; d_call: .; j_call: TRBJ1-2; clone_size: .; cdr3_aa: CASSLSRDTDYGYPF; cdr3_nt: TGTGCCAGCAGCTTATCCCGGGACACCGACTATGGCTACCCCTTC
cdr3_length: 17; v_call: TRBV7-9; d_call: .; j_call: TRBJ1-1; clone_size: once; cdr3_aa: CASSLSWRARYDTEAFF; cdr3_nt: TGTGCCAGCAGCTTAAGTTGGAGGGCCAGGTACGACACTGAAGCTTTCTTT
cdr3_length: 14; v_call: TRBV2; d_call: .; j_call: TRBJ2-3; clone_size: .; cdr3_aa: CASSDHTSTDTQYF; cdr3_nt: TGTGCCAGCAGTGATCATACTAGCACAGATACGCAGTATTTT
cdr3_length: 16; v_call: TRBV14; d_call: TRBD2; j_call: TRBJ2-2; clone_size: .; cdr3_aa: CASSRREGLYTGELFF; cdr3_nt: TGTGCCAGCAGCCGGCGGGAGGGCCTTTACACCGGGGAGCTGTTTTTT
cdr3_length: 15; v_call: TRBV7-8; d_call: .; j_call: TRBJ2-7; clone_size: .; cdr3_aa: CASSLAEMSSYEQYF; cdr3_nt: TGTGCCAGCAGCTTAGCAGAAATGAGCTCCTACGAGCAGTACTTC
cdr3_length: 15; v_call: TRBV6-6; d_call: TRBD1; j_call: TRBJ1-1; clone_size: few; cdr3_aa: CASSYAKGASTEAFF; cdr3_nt: TGTGCCAGCAGTTACGCGAAGGGGGCCAGCACTGAAGCTTTCTTT
cdr3_length: 16; v_call: TRBV4-1; d_call: TRBD2; j_call: TRBJ2-2; clone_size: few; cdr3_aa: CASSQDPGLVTGELFF; cdr3_nt: TGCGCCAGCAGCCAAGACCCGGGACTAGTAACCGGGGAGCTGTTTTTT
cdr3_length: 13; v_call: TRBV5-5; d_call: TRBD1; j_call: TRBJ1-4; clone_size: .; cdr3_aa: CASSWTGEEKLFF; cdr3_nt: TGTGCCAGCAGCTGGACAGGGGAGGAAAAACTGTTTTTT
cdr3_length: 14; v_call: TRBV7-9; d_call: TRBD1; j_call: TRBJ2-7; clone_size: once; cdr3_aa: CASSYRGHGYEQYF; cdr3_nt: TGTGCCAGCAGCTACAGGGGGCATGGGTACGAGCAGTACTTC
cdr3_length: 12; v_call: TRBV7-9; d_call: .; j_call: TRBJ2-7; clone_size: few; cdr3_aa: CASSSRVYEQYF; cdr3_nt: TGTGCCAGCAGCTCCAGGGTCTACGAGCAGTACTTC
cdr3_length: 12; v_call: TRBV10-3; d_call: .; j_call: TRBJ2-7; clone_size: .; cdr3_aa: CATRLGSYEQYF; cdr3_nt: TGTGCCACCCGACTAGGGTCCTACGAGCAGTACTTC
cdr3_length: 15; v_call: TRBV5-6; d_call: .; j_call: TRBJ2-5; clone_size: .; cdr3_aa: CASSLAGWAEETQYF; cdr3_nt: TGTGCCAGCAGCTTGGCCGGTTGGGCCGAAGAGACCCAGTACTTC
cdr3_length: 14; v_call: TRBV6-1; d_call: .; j_call: TRBJ2-1; clone_size: .; cdr3_aa: CASRETGVNNEQFF; cdr3_nt: TGTGCCAGCAGGGAAACGGGAGTTAACAATGAGCAGTTCTTC